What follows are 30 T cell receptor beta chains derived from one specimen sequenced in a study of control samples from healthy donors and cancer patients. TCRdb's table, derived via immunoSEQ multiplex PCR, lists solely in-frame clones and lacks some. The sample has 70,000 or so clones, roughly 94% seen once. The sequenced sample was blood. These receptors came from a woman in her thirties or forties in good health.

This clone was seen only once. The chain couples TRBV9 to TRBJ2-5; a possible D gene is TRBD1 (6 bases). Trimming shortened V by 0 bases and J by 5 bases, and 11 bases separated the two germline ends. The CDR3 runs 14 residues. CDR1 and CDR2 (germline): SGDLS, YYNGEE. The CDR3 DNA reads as TGTGCCAGCAGCGTAGAAGGCAGGGGCGAGACCCAGTACTTC. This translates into CASSVEGRGETQYF. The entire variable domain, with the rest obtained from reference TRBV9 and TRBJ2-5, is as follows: DSGVTQTPKHLITATGQRVTLRCSPRSGDLSVYWYQQSLDQGLQFLIQYYNGEERAKGNILERFSAQQFPDLHSELNLSSLELGDSALYFCASSVEGRGETQYFGPGTRLLVL.

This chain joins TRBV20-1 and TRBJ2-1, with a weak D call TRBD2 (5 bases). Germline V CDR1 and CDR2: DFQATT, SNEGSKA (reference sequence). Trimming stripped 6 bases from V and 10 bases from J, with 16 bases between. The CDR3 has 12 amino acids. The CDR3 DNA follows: TGCAGTGCGAGTGGACTTACTAACGAGCAGTTCTTC. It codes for CSASGLTNEQFF.

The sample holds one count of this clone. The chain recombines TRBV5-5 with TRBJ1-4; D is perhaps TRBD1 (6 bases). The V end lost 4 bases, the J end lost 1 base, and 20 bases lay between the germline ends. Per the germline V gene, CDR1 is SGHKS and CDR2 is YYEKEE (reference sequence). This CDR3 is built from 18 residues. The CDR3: CASSGATGQIRTNEKLFF. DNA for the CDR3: TGTGCCAGCAGCGGGGCGACAGGACAAATTAGAACTAATGAAAAACTGTTTTTT.

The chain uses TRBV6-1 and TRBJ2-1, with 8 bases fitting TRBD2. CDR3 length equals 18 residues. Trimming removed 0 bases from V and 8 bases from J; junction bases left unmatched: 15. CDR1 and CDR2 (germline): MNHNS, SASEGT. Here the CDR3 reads CASSEALQREMGLHEQFF. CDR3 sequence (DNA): TGTGCCAGCAGTGAAGCGCTTCAGCGGGAGATGGGCCTCCATGAGCAGTTCTTC.

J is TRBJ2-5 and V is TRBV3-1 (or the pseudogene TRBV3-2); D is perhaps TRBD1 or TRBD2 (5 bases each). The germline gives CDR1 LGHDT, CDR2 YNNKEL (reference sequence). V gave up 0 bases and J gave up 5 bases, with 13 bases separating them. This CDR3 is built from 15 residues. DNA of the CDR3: TGTGCCAGCAGCCAAGAAACGGGGCCCCAGGAGACCCAGTACTTC. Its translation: CASSQETGPQETQYF.

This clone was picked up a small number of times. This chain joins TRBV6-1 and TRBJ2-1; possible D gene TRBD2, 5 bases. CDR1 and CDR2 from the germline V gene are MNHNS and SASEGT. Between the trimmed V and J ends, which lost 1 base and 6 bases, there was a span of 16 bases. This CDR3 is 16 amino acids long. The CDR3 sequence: CASSEEDRSGFNEQFF. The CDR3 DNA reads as TGTGCCAGCAGTGAAGAGGATAGAAGCGGTTTCAATGAGCAGTTCTTC.

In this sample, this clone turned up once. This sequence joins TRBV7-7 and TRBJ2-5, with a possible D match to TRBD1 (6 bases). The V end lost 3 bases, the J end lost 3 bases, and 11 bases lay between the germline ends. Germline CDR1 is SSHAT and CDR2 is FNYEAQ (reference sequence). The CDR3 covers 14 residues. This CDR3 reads CASSFMYREETQYF. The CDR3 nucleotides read TGTGCCAGCAGCTTTATGTACAGGGAAGAGACCCAGTACTTC.

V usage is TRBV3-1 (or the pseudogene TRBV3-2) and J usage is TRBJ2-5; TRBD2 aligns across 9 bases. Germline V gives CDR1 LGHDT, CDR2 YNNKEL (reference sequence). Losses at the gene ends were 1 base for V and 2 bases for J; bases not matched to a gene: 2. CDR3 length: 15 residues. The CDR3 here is CASSQAGLAQETQYF. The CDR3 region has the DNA TGTGCCAGCAGCCAAGCGGGACTAGCACAAGAGACCCAGTACTTC.

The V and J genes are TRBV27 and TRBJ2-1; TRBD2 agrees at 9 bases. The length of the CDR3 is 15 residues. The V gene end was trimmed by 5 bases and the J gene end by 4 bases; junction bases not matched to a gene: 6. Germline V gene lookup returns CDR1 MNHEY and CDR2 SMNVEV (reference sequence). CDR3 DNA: TGTGCCAGCAGTCCTCCTAGCGGGAATTACAATGAGCAGTTCTTC. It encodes CASSPPSGNYNEQFF.

The CDR3 loop reads CATSQTGNTGELFF. The CDR3 coding sequence is TGTGCCACCTCCCAAACAGGCAACACCGGGGAGCTGTTTTTT. V gene TRBV19 combines with J gene TRBJ2-2, with a tentative D call TRBD1 (5 bases). Germline V gives CDR1 LNHDA, CDR2 SQIVND (reference sequence). This CDR3 spans 14 amino acids. V was clipped by 10 bases and J by 2 bases, with 14 bases between them.

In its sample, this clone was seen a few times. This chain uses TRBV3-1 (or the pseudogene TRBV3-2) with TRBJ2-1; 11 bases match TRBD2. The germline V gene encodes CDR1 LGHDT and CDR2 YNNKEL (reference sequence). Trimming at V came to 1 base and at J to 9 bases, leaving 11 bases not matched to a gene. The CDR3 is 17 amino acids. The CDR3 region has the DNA TGTGCCAGCAGCCAAGTTAGTAGCGGGGGGGCCTGGGGTGAGCAGTTCTTC. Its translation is CASSQVSSGGAWGEQFF.

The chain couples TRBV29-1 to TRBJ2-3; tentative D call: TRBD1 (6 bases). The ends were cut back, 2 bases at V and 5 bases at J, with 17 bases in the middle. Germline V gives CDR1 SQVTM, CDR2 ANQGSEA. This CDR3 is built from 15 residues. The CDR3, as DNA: TGCAGCGTTGAAACTACAGGGTCCAGGGGAGATACGCAGTATTTT. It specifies CSVETTGSRGDTQYF.

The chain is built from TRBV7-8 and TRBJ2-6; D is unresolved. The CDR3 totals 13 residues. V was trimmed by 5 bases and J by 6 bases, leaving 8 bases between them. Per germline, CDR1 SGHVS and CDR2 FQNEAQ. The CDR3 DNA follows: TGTGCCAGCAGCCCCCTTTCGGCCAACGTCCTGACTTTC. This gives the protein CASSPLSANVLTF.

The DNA for the CDR3 is TGTGCCAGCAGTTTATATGGGGGACAGGGTCGGCTACGGGTCTATGGCTACACCTTC. This codes for CASSLYGGQGRLRVYGYTF. The chain combines TRBV27 with TRBJ1-2; 9 bases are a match to TRBD1. V gave up 1 base and J gave up 4 bases; unmatched junction bases: 16. Germline CDR1 and CDR2: MNHEY and SMNVEV (reference sequence). This CDR3 is 19 amino acids long.

This CDR3 reads CASSLDLTGYQPQHF. CDR3 DNA sequence: TGTGCCAGCAGCTTAGACCTGACAGGGTACCAGCCCCAGCATTTT. The chain employs TRBV7-2 and TRBJ1-5, with 7 nucleotides matching TRBD1. V was pared by 1 base and J by 7 bases, with 7 bases of the junction left unmatched. Germline values: CDR1 SGHTA, CDR2 FQGNSA. CDR3 length: 15 residues.

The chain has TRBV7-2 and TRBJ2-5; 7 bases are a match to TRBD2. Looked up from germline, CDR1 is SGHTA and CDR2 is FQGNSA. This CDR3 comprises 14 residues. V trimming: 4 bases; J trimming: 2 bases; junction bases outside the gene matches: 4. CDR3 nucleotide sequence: TGTGCCAGCAGCTCGCCGGGACTACAAGAGACCCAGTACTTC. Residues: CASSSPGLQETQYF.

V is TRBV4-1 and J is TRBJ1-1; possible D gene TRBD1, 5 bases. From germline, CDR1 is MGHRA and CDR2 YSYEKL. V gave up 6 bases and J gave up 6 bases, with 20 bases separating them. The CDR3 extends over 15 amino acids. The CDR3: CASRATGGRFAEAFF. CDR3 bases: TGCGCCAGCAGGGCGACCGGGGGTAGGTTCGCTGAAGCTTTCTTT.

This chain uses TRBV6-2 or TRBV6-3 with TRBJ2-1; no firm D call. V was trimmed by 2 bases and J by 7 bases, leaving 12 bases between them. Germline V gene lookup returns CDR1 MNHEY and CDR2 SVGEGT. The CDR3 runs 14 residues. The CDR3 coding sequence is TGTGCCAGCAGTTACAGTACGGACCTAAATGAGCAGTTCTTC. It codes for CASSYSTDLNEQFF.

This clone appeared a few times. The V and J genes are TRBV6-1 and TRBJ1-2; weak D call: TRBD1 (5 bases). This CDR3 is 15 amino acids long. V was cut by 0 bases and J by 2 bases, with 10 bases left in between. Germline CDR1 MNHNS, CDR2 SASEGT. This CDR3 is CASSEAIDRNYGYTF. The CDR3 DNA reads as TGTGCCAGCAGTGAAGCCATCGACAGAAACTATGGCTACACCTTC.

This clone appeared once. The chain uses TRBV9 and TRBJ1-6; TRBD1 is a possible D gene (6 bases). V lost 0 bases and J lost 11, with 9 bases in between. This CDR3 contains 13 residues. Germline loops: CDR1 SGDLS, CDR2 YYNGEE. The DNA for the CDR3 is TGTGCCAGCAGCGTAGAAGGGGGTGCACCCCTCCACTTT. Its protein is CASSVEGGAPLHF.

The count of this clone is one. The CDR3 nucleotides are TGCGCCAGCAGCGACAGGCTGAACACTGAAGCTTTCTTT. Translated: CASSDRLNTEAFF. V gene TRBV5-1 combines with J gene TRBJ1-1, with a tentative D call TRBD1 (6 bases). Germline V lookup: CDR1 SGHRS, CDR2 YFSETQ. Trimming removed 4 bases at V and 0 bases at J, with 7 bases between. This CDR3 is 13 amino acids long.

CDR3 sequence: CASSLRVGNQETQYF. The CDR3 coding sequence is TGTGCCAGCAGTTTAAGAGTAGGGAACCAAGAGACCCAGTACTTC. J is TRBJ2-5 and V is TRBV27; D ambiguous. Germline CDR1 MNHEY, CDR2 SMNVEV (reference sequence). The V end was cut by 2 bases, the J end by 0 bases, with 10 bases between. The CDR3 loop spans 15 amino acids.

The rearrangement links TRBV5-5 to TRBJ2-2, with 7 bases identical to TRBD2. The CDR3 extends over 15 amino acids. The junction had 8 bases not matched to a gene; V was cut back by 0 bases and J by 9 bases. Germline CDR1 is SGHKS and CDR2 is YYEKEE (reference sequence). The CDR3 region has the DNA TGTGCCAGCAGCTTGGGCGTGGTAGCGGGTCGGGAGCTGTTTTTT. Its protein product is CASSLGVVAGRELFF.

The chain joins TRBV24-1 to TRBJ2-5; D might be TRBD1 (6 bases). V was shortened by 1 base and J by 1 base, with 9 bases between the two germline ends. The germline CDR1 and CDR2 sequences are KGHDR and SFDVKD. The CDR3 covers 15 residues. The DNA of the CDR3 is TGTGCCACCAGTGATTTCACGGACAGCCAAGAGACCCAGTACTTC. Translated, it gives CATSDFTDSQETQYF.

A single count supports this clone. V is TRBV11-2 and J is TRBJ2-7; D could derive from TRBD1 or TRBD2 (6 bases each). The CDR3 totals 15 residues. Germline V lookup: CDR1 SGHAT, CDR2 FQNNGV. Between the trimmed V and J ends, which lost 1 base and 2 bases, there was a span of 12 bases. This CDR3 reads CASSLARDTTYEQYF. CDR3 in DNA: TGTGCCAGCAGCTTAGCGCGGGACACGACCTACGAGCAGTACTTC.

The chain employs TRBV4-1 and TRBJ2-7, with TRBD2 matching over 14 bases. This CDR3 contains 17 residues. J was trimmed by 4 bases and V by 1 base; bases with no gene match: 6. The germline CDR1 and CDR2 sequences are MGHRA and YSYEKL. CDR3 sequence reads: CASSQAGTSGSMYEQYF. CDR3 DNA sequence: TGCGCCAGCAGCCAAGCCGGGACTAGCGGGAGTATGTACGAGCAGTACTTC.

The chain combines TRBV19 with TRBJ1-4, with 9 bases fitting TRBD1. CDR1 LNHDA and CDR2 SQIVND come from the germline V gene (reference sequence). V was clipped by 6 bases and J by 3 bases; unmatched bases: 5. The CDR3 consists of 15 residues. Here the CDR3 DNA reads TGTGCCAGTAGACCACAGGGGGCAGCTAATGAAAAACTGTTTTTT. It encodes CASRPQGAANEKLFF.

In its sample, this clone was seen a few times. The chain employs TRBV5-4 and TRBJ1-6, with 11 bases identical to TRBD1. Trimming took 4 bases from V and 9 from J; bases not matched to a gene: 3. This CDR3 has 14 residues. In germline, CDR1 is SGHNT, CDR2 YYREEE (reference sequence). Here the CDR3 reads CASSPGTGGSPLHF. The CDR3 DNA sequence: TGTGCCAGCAGCCCGGGGACAGGGGGTTCACCCCTCCACTTT. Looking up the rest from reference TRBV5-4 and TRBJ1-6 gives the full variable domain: ETGVTQSPTHLIKTRGQQVTLRCSSQSGHNTVSWYQQALGQGPQFIFQYYREEENGRGNFPPRFSGLQFPNYSSELNVNALELDDSALYLCASSPGTGGSPLHFGNGTRLTVT.

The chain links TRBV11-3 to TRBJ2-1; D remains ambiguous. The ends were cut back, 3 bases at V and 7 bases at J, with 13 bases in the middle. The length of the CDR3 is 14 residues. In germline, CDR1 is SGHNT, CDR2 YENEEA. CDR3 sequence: CASSFGGRVNEQFF. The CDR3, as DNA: TGTGCCAGCAGCTTCGGTGGGCGAGTTAATGAGCAGTTCTTC.

DNA of the CDR3: TGTGCCATCAGTTGGGACAGAGCCTACGAGCAGTACTTC. Its protein is CAISWDRAYEQYF. The chain has TRBV10-3 and TRBJ2-7; 7 nucleotides line up with TRBD1. The CDR3 is 13 residues long. Germline V lookup: CDR1 ENHRY, CDR2 SYGVKD. V lost 5 bases and J lost 2; bases outside the gene matches: 3.